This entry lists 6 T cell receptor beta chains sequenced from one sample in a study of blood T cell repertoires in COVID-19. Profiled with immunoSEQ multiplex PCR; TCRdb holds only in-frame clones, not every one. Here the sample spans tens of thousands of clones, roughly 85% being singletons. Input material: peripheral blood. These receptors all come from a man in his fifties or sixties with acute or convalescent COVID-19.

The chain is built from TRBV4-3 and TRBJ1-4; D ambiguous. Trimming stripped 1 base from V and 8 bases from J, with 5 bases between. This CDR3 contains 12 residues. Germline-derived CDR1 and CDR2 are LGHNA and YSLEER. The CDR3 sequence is CASSQVGEKLFF. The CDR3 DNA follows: TGCGCCAGCAGCCAAGTTGGCGAAAAACTGTTTTTT.

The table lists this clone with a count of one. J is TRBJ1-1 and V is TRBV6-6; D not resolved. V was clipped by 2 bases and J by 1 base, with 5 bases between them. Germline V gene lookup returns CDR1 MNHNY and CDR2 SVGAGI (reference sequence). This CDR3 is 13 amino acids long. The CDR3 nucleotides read TGTGCCAGCAGTTACCCCAAGAACACTGAAGCTTTCTTT. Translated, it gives CASSYPKNTEAFF.

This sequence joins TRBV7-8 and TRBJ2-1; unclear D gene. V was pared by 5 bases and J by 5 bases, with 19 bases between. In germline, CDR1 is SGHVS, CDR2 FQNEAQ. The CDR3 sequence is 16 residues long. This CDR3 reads CASSLGSGSWNNEQFF. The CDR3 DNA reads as TGTGCCAGCAGCCTAGGTTCGGGTAGCTGGAACAATGAGCAGTTCTTC.

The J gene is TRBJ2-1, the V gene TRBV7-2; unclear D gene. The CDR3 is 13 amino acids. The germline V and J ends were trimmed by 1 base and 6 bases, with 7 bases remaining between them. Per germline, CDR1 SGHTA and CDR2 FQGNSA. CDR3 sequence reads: CASSLGTINEQFF. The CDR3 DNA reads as TGTGCCAGCAGCTTAGGTACTATCAATGAGCAGTTCTTC.

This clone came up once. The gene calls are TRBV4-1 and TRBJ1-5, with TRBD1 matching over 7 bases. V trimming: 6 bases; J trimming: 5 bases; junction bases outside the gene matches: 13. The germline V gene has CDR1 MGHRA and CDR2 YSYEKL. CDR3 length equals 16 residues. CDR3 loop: CASSRQGTRGDQPQHF. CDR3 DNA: TGCGCCAGCAGTCGCCAGGGGACCAGGGGGGATCAGCCCCAGCATTTT.

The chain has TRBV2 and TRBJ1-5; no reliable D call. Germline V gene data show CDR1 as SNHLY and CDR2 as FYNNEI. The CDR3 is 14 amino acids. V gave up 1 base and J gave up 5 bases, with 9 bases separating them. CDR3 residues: CASSEEEGYQPQHF. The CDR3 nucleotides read TGTGCCAGCAGTGAAGAGGAGGGTTATCAGCCCCAGCATTTT. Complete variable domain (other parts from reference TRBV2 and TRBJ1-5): EPEVTQTPSHQVTQMGQEVILRCVPISNHLYFYWYRQILGQKVEFLVSFYNNEISEKSEIFDDQFSVERPDGSNFTLKIRSTKLEDSAMYFCASSEEEGYQPQHFGDGTRLSIL.